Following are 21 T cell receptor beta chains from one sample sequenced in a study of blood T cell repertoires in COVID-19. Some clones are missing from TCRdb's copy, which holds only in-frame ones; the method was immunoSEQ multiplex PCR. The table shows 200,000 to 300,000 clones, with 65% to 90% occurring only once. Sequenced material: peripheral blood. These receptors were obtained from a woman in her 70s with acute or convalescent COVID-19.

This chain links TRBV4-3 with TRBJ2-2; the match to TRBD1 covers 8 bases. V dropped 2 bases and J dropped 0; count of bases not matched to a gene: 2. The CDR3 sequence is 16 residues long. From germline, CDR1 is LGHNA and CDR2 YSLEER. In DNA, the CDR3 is TGCGCCAGCAGCCAAAGGACAGGGACGAACACCGGGGAGCTGTTTTTT. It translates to CASSQRTGTNTGELFF.

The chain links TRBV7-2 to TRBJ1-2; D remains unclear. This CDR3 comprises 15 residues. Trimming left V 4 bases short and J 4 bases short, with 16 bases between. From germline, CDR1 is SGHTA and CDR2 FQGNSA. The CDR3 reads CASSSVTPGAYGYTF. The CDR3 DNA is TGTGCCAGCAGCTCAGTTACCCCAGGTGCCTATGGCTACACCTTC.

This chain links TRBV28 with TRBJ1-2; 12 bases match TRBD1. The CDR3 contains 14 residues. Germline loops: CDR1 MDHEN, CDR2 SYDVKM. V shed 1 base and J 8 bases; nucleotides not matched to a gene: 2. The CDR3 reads CASSLSGTGGGYTF. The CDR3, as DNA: TGTGCCAGCAGTTTATCCGGGACAGGGGGCGGCTACACCTTC.

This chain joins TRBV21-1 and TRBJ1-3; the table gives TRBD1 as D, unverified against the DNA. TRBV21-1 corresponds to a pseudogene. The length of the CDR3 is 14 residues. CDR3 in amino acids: CASSNLDSGNTIYF. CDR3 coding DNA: TGTGCCAGCAGCAATCTGGACAGTGGAAACACCATATATTTT.

The CDR3 region is CASSPGMRYEKLFF. Here the CDR3 DNA reads TGTGCCAGTAGCCCAGGGATGAGGTATGAAAAACTGTTTTTT. The gene calls are TRBV19 and TRBJ1-4; TRBD1 might be the D (5 bases). Trimming took 6 bases from V and 6 from J, leaving 14 bases between them. Germline CDR1 LNHDA, CDR2 SQIVND (reference sequence). The CDR3 has 14 residues.

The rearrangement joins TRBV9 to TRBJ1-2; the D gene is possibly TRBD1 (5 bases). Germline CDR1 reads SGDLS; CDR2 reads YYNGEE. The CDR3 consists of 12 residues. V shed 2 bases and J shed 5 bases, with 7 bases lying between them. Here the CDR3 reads CASSVAGYGYTF. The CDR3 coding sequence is TGTGCCAGCAGCGTGGCAGGGTATGGCTACACCTTC. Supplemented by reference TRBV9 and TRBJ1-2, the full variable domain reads DSGVTQTPKHLITATGQRVTLRCSPRSGDLSVYWYQQSLDQGLQFLIQYYNGEERAKGNILERFSAQQFPDLHSELNLSSLELGDSALYFCASSVAGYGYTFGSGTRLTVV.

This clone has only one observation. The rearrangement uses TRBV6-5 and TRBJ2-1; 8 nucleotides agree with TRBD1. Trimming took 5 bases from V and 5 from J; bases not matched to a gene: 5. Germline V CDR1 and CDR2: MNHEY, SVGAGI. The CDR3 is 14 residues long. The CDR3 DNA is TGTGCCAGCAGTCCAGGGGGCGCCAACAATGAGCAGTTCTTC. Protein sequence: CASSPGGANNEQFF.

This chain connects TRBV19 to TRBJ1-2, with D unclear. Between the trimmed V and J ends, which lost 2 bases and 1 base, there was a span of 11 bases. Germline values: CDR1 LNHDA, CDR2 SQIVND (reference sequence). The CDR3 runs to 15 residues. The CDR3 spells CASSIRAGGNYGYTF. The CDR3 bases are TGTGCCAGTAGTATAAGGGCCGGAGGTAACTATGGCTACACCTTC.

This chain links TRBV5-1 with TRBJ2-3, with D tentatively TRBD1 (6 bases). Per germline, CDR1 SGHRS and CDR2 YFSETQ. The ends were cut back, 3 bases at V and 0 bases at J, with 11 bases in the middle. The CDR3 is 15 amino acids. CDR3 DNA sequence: TGCGCCAGCAGCTCACAGGGTTGGAGCACAGATACGCAGTATTTT. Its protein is CASSSQGWSTDTQYF.

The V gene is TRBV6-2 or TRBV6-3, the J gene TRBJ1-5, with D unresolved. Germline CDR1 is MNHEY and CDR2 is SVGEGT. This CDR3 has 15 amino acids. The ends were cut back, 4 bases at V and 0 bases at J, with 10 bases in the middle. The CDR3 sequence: CASSFMGSSNQPQHF. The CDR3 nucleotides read TGTGCCAGCAGTTTTATGGGCAGTAGCAATCAGCCCCAGCATTTT.

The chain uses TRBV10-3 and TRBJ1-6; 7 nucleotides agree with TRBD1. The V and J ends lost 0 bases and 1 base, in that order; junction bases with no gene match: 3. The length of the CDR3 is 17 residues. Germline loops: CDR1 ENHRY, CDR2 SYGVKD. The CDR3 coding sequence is TGTGCCATCAGTGAGTCCTCAGGGGGGTCCTATAATTCACCCCTCCACTTT. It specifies CAISESSGGSYNSPLHF.

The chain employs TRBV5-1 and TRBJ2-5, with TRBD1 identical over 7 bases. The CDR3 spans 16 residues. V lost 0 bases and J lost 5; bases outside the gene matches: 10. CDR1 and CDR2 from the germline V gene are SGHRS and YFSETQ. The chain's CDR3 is CASSLARQGRGETQYF. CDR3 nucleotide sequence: TGCGCCAGCAGCTTGGCCCGACAGGGAAGGGGGGAGACCCAGTACTTC.

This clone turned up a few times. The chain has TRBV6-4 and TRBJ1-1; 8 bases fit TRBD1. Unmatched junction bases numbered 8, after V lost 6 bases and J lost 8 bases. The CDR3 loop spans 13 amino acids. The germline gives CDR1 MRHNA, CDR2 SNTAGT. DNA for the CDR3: TGTGCCAGCAGCGTTGGACAGGGACTGGAAGCTTTCTTT. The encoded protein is CASSVGQGLEAFF.

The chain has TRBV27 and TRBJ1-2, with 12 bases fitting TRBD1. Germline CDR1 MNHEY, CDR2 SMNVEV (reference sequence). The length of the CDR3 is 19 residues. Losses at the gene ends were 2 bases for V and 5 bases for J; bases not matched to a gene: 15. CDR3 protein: CASSLNGGDRGRIQYGYTF. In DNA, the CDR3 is TGTGCCAGCAGTTTAAATGGAGGGGACAGGGGGCGGATTCAATATGGCTACACCTTC.

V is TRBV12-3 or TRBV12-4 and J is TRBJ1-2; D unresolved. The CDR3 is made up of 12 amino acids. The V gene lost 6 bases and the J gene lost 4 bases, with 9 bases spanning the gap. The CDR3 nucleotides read TGTGCCAGCAGCCCTTTAGCCTATGGCTACACCTTC. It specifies CASSPLAYGYTF.

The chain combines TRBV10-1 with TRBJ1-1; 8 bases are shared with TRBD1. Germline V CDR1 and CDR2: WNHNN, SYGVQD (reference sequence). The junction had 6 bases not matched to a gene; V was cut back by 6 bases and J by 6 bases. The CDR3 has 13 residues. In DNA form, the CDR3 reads TGCGCCAGCAGGAATGGACAGGGCGCTGAAGCTTTCTTT. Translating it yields CASRNGQGAEAFF.

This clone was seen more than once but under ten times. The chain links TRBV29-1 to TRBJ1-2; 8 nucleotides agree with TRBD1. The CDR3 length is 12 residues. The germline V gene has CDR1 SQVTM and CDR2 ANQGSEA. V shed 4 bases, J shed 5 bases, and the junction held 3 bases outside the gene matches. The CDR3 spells CSVADRVYGYTF. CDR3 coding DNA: TGCAGCGTTGCGGACAGGGTTTATGGCTACACCTTC.

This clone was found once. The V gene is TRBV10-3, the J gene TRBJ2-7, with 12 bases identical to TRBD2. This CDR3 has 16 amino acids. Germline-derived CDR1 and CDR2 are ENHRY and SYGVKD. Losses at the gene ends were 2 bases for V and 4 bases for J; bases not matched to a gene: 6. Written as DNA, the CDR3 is TGTGCCATCAGTGAGCCTAGCGGGGGGGCTACGTACGAGCAGTACTTC. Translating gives CAISEPSGGATYEQYF.

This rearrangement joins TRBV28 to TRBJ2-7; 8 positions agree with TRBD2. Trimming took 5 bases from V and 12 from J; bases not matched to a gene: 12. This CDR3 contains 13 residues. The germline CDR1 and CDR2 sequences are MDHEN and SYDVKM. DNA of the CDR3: TGTGCCAGCAGTCCCTTCGGGGGGGAGCTACCGTACTTC. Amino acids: CASSPFGGELPYF.

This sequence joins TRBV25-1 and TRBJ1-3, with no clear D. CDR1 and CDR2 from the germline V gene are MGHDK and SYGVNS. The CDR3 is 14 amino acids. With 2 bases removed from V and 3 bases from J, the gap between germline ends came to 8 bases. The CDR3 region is CASSEIPNGNTIYF. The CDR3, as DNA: TGTGCCAGCAGTGAAATCCCCAATGGAAACACCATATATTTT.

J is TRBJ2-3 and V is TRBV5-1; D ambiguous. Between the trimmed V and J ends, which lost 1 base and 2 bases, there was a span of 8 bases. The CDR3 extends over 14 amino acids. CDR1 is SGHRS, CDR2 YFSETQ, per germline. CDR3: CASSLYTITDTQYF. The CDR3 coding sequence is TGCGCCAGCAGCTTGTACACCATCACAGATACGCAGTATTTT.